This TCR beta chain appears in the sequencing data of a study of cytomegalovirus exposure and HLA in healthy donors. PCR primers comprised 60 Vbeta and 13 Jbeta primers. Only in-frame clones appear in the TCRdb table, and some are missing; sequencing was by immunoSEQ multiplex PCR. The sample contains some 160,000 clones, less than 90% of which appear only once. The clonotype comes from a boy between 2 and 15 years old in good health and CMV-seronegative. Sequenced material: PBMCs.

As DNA, the CDR3 is TGTGCCAGCAGCTTAGGAGCGCTGGAGTACGAGCAGTACTTC. Translation gives CASSLGALEYEQYF. V is TRBV7-9 and J is TRBJ2-7, with D hard to call. CDR1 and CDR2 (germline): SEHNR, FQNEAQ (reference sequence). Deletions cut 1 base from V and 4 bases from J, with 11 bases between. This CDR3 spans 14 amino acids. Complete variable domain (other parts from reference TRBV7-9 and TRBJ2-7): DTGVSQNPRHKITKRGQNVTFRCDPISEHNRLYWYRQTLGQGPEFLTYFQNEAQLEKSRLLSDRFSAERPKGSFSTLEIQRTEQGDSAMYLCASSLGALEYEQYFGPGTRLTVT.